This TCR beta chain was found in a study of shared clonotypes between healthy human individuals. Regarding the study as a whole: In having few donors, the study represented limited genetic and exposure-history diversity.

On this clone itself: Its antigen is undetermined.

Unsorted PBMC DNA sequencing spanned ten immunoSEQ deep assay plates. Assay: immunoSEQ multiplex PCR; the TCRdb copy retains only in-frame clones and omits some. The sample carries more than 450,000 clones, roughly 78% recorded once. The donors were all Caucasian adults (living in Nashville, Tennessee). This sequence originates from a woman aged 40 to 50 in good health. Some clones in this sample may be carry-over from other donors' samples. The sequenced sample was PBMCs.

CDR3 residues: CASSLFAGQGDTQYF. The CDR3 DNA reads as TGTGCCAGCAGCTTATTTGCGGGCCAGGGAGATACGCAGTATTTT. V usage is TRBV11-2 and J usage is TRBJ2-3; the D call may be TRBD1 or TRBD2 (5 bases each). The V and J ends lost 2 bases and 5 bases respectively, with 14 bases between them. Per the germline V gene, CDR1 is SGHAT and CDR2 is FQNNGV. CDR3 size: 15 residues.